This entry is about one T cell receptor beta chain. The target antigen is unknown. Indicated time point: patch test 1, 2 weeks after DPC sensitization. Regarding treatment: therapeutic diphenylcyclopropenone sensitization with weekly scalp DPC. This entry comes from a study of human T cells and chemical hapten exposure. Background on the study: Epicutaneous patch tests delivered 0.01% DPC to the upper back, with evaluation at 6 days.

Study-wide results and caveats: Expanded TCR sets contained significantly more large CDR3 similarity clusters than controls.

Trimming removed 4 bases from V and 0 bases from J, with 13 bases in between. The CDR3 totals 16 residues. Looked up from germline, CDR1 is MNHNY and CDR2 is SVGAGI (reference sequence). TCRdb re-called the RACE reads with MiXCR, one entry per CDR3 protein. Seen here are fewer than 150,000 distinct CDR3 sequences, approximately 13% observed once, and the top ten hold around 0.99%. V gene TRBV6-6 combines with J gene TRBJ1-3, with D possibly matching TRBD1 (5 bases). Sample: whole blood, taken in connection with sensitization to the hapten diphenylcyclopropenone (DPC). The clonotype comes from a man younger than 35 with alopecia areata. Some clones in this sample may be carry-over from other donors' samples. CDR3 nucleotide sequence: TGTGCCAGCAGTTGGGGGACGGACTTCTCTGGAAACACCATATATTTT. This sequence encodes CASSWGTDFSGNTIYF.